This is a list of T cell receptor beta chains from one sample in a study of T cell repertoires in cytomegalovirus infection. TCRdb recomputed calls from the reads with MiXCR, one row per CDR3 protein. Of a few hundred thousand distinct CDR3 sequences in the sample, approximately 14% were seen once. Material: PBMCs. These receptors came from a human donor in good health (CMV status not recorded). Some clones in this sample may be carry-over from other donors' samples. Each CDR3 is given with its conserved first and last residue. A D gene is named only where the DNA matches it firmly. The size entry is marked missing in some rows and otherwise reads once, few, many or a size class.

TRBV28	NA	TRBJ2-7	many	CASRGANIYEQYF	TGTGCCAGCAGGGGTGCAAATATCTACGAGCAGTACTTC
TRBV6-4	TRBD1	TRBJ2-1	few	CASSPDRVAINEQFF	TGTGCCAGCAGTCCGGACAGGGTGGCTATCAATGAGCAGTTCTTC
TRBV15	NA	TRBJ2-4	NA	CATSRTANIQYF	TGTGCCACCAGCAGAACGGCAAACATTCAGTACTTC
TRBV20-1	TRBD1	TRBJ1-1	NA	CSARVRTGDTEAFF	TGCAGTGCTAGAGTTCGGACAGGGGACACTGAAGCTTTCTTT
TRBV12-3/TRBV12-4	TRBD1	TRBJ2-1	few	CASSSNRGNEQFF	TGTGCCAGCAGTTCCAACAGGGGAAATGAGCAGTTCTTC
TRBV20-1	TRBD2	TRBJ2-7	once	CSARVLAGATVEQYF	TGCAGTGCTAGAGTTCTAGCGGGGGCTACTGTAGAGCAGTACTTC
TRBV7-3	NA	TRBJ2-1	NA	CASSATGSYNEQFF	TGTGCCAGCAGCGCCACAGGGTCCTACAATGAGCAGTTCTTC
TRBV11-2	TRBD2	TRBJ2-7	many	CASSVQRGVTHYEQYF	TGTGCCAGCAGCGTTCAGCGGGGGGTGACCCACTACGAGCAGTACTTC
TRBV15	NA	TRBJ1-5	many	CATNHRRAVDNQPQHF	TGTGCCACCAACCACCGACGGGCAGTCGACAATCAGCCCCAGCATTTT
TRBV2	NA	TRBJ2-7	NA	CASNLLGDSYEQYF	TGTGCCAGCAATCTACTAGGGGACTCCTACGAGCAGTACTTC
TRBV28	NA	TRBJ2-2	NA	CASSFKRGGPTGELFF	TGTGCCAGCAGTTTTAAGAGGGGCGGGCCCACCGGGGAGCTGTTTTTT
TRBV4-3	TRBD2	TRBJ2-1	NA	CASSQGEGMTSGEEQFF	TGCGCCAGCAGCCAAGGGGAAGGAATGACTAGCGGGGAGGAGCAGTTCTTC
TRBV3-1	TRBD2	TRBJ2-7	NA	CASSRTFSGGAHEQYF	TGTGCCAGCAGCCGCACCTTTAGCGGGGGGGCGCACGAGCAGTACTTC
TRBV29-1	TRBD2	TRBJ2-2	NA	CSVEGGLAGEAGELFF	TGCAGCGTTGAAGGGGGACTAGCGGGAGAGGCCGGGGAGCTGTTTTTT
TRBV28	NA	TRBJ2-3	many	CATKGRIPVGLQYF	TGTGCCACCAAAGGACGCATACCTGTGGGTCTGCAGTATTTT
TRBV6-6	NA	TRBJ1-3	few	CASSYTGPPGNTIYF	TGTGCCAGCAGTTACACCGGGCCCCCTGGAAACACCATATATTTT
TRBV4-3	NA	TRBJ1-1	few	CASSQDFQGKAFF	TGCGCCAGCAGCCAAGATTTTCAGGGAAAGGCTTTCTTT
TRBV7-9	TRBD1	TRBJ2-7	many	CASGTGDEQYF	TGTGCCAGCGGGACAGGGGACGAGCAGTACTTC
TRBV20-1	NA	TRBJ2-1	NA	CSAHTSSSYNEQFF	TGCAGTGCCCACACCTCTAGCTCCTACAATGAGCAGTTCTTC
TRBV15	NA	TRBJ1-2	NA	CATSRELVGSGYTF	TGTGCCACCAGCAGAGAGCTTGTGGGGAGTGGCTACACCTTC
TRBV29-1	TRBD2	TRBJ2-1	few	CSVEGTSGLYNEQFF	TGCAGCGTTGAAGGGACTAGCGGGCTTTACAATGAGCAGTTCTTC
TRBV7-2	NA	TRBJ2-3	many	CASSYGSASSTDTQYF	TGTGCCAGCAGCTACGGGAGCGCCTCTAGCACAGATACGCAGTATTTT
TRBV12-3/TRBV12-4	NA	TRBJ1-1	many	CASSNFGGLTEAFF	TGTGCCAGCAGCAACTTCGGGGGGCTCACTGAAGCTTTCTTT
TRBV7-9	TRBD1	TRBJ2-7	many	CASSYGTGEQYF	TGTGCCAGCAGCTACGGGACAGGGGAGCAGTACTTC
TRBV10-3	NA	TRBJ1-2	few	CAISENSNYGYTF	TGTGCCATCAGTGAGAACAGCAACTATGGCTACACCTTC
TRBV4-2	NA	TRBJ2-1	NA	CASSQIGGVSSYNEQFF	TGTGCCAGCAGCCAAATCGGGGGAGTGAGCTCCTACAATGAGCAGTTCTTC
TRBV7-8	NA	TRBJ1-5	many	CASSLGYQPQHF	TGTGCCAGCAGCTTAGGGTATCAGCCCCAGCATTTT
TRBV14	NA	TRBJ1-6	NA	CASSQAGDSPLHF	TGTGCCAGCAGCCAAGCGGGGGATTCACCCCTCCACTTT
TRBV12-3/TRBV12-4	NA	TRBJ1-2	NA	CARPEDTQRDGYTF	TGTGCCAGGCCCGAGGACACCCAAAGGGATGGCTACACCTTC
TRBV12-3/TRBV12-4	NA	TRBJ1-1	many	CASRPVGGEAFF	TGTGCCAGCAGACCGGTGGGGGGTGAAGCTTTCTTT
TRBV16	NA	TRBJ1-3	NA	CASSPSSVTKPCF	TGTGCCAGCAGTCCCTCGAGTGTCACAAAACCCTGTTTT
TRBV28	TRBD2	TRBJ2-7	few	CASTSGPSYEQYF	TGTGCCAGCACTAGCGGACCCTCCTACGAGCAGTACTTC
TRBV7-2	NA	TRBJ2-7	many	CASSLGAPQSSYEQYF	TGTGCCAGCAGCTTAGGGGCCCCTCAGAGCTCCTACGAGCAGTACTTC
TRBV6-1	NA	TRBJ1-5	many	CASSDHSRGNQPQHF	TGTGCCAGCAGTGACCACAGCAGGGGCAATCAGCCCCAGCATTTT
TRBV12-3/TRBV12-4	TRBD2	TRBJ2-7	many	CASSRTSGIYEQYF	TGTGCCAGCAGTAGGACTAGCGGGATCTACGAGCAGTACTTC
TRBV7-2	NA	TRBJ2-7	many	CASSLVSGYEQYF	TGTGCCAGCAGCTTAGTGTCGGGCTACGAGCAGTACTTC
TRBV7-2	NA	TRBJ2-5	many	CASNQGPETQYF	TGTGCCAGCAATCAGGGCCCAGAGACCCAGTACTTC
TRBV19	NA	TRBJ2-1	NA	CASSIRSNEQFF	TGTGCCAGTAGTATAAGGTCTAATGAGCAGTTCTTC
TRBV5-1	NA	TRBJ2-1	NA	CASTGGVWDNEQFF	TGCGCCAGCACCGGGGGCGTGTGGGACAATGAGCAGTTCTTC
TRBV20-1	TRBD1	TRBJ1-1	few	CSARRQGTAEAFF	TGCAGTGCTAGACGACAGGGGACCGCTGAAGCTTTCTTT
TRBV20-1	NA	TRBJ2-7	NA	CSAILLAGNYEQYF	TGCAGTGCTATTCTACTAGCTGGAAACTACGAGCAGTACTTC
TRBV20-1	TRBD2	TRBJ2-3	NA	CSAIHPSSGSADTQYF	TGCAGTGCTATCCACCCCTCTAGCGGGAGCGCAGATACGCAGTATTTT
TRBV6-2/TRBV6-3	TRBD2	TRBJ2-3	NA	CASSRLAITDTQYF	TGTGCCAGCAGCAGACTAGCGATCACAGATACGCAGTATTTT
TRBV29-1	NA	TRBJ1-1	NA	CSVHITGSPNTEAFF	TGCAGCGTCCACATAACTGGGTCCCCGAACACTGAAGCTTTCTTT
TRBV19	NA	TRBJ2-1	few	CASNREQGYNEQFF	TGTGCCAGTAACCGGGAACAAGGCTACAATGAGCAGTTCTTC
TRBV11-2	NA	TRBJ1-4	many	CASSRGVNEKLFF	TGTGCCAGCAGCAGGGGGGTTAATGAAAAACTGTTTTTT
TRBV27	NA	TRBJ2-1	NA	CAIGLNNEQFF	TGTGCCATCGGACTAAACAATGAGCAGTTCTTC
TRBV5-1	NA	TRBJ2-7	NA	CASSPRSASYEQYF	TGCGCCAGCAGCCCCCGATCTGCTTCCTACGAGCAGTACTTC
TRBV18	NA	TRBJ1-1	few	CASSPVIIRLGMNTEAFF	TGTGCCAGCTCACCAGTTATTATAAGACTGGGGATGAACACTGAAGCTTTCTTT
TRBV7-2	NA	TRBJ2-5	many	CASSLNSGSRGETQYF	TGTGCCAGCAGCTTAAATAGCGGTTCAAGGGGAGAGACCCAGTACTTC
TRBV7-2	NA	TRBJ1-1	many	CASSLNPGAGSTEAFF	TGTGCCAGCAGCTTAAACCCCGGGGCTGGGAGCACTGAAGCTTTCTTT
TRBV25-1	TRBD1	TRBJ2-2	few	CASRRQGFTGELFF	TGTGCCAGCAGAAGACAGGGTTTCACCGGGGAGCTGTTTTTT
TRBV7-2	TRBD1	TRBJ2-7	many	CASSLTGPHEQYF	TGTGCCAGCAGCTTGACAGGGCCCCACGAGCAGTACTTC
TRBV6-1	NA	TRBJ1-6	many	CASSEWATPPSHF	TGTGCCAGCAGTGAATGGGCGACACCCCCCAGCCACTTT
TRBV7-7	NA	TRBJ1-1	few	CASSSRWGTEAFF	TGTGCCAGCAGCTCCAGATGGGGGACTGAAGCTTTCTTT
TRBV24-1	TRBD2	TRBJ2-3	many	CATSGTSGTDTQYF	TGTGCCACCAGTGGGACTAGCGGAACAGATACGCAGTATTTT
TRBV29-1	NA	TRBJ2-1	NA	CTVGGSLSYNEQFF	TGCACCGTAGGGGGGTCCCTCTCTTACAATGAGCAGTTCTTC